This TCR beta chain derives from a study of T-cell memory formation after mild COVID-19. Study-level information: TCR clusters were largely donor specific.

This clonotype turned up a few times. The target antigen is unknown. TCRdb reanalysed the 5' RACE reads using MiXCR and keeps one entry per CDR3 protein. The table has hundreds of thousands of distinct CDR3 sequences, approximately 19% seen once; the top ten hold 20% to 25%. Germline V gene lookup returns CDR1 MNHEY and CDR2 SVGAGI. The CDR3 loop spans 17 amino acids. Trimming cost V 2 bases and J 4 bases; bases outside gene matches: 8. Overall study results and limits: Later expanders leaned CD4+, whereas clones that contracted between day 15 and 85 were balanced CD4/CD8. Pre-infection memory harbored some responding clones, suggesting cross-reactive memory joined.

Sequenced sample: PBMCs or a T cell subset sorted from them (not recorded which). The TCR originated in a man younger than 35 who had mild COVID-19 (a few samples of this study predate the infection). Cell type and time point are not known. The chain joins TRBV6-5 to TRBJ2-2, with 9 bases identical to TRBD1. CDR3: CASSYGTGIRGTGELFF. In DNA, the CDR3 is TGTGCCAGCAGTTACGGGACAGGGATTCGAGGCACCGGGGAGCTGTTTTTT.